Below are 28 T cell receptor beta chains sequenced from a single sample in a study of CXCR3-negative and CXCR3-positive naive CD8 T cells. Their antigen targets remain unknown. All TRB cDNA libraries came from 5' RACE performed with UMI labels. TCRdb reprocessed the 5' RACE reads and keeps a single row for each CDR3 protein, giving no DNA. Its clone listing holds 49,000 or so distinct CDR3 sequences. Study-level results: CXCR3-positive naive cells carried more hydrophobic TRB CDR3s than CXCR3-negative ones.

Input material: naive CXCR3+ CD8+ T cells from blood. This sample's subset: CD45RO-CCR7+CD27+CD95- naive CD8+ T cells expressing CXCR3 (TNR3+). These receptors all come from a human donor in good health. Some clones in this sample may be carry-over from other donors' samples.

The V gene is TRBV7-9, the J gene TRBJ1-2; the TRBD1 assignment by TCRdb is unverifiable without DNA. Germline loops: CDR1 SEHNR, CDR2 FQNEAQ (reference sequence). This CDR3 comprises 14 residues. The CDR3 loop is CASSLVTRGYGYTF. The variable domain in full, with the rest retrieved from reference TRBV7-9 and TRBJ1-2, is DTGVSQNPRHKITKRGQNVTFRCDPISEHNRLYWYRQTLGQGPEFLTYFQNEAQLEKSRLLSDRFSAERPKGSFSTLEIQRTEQGDSAMYLCASSLVTRGYGYTFGSGTRLTVV.

V is TRBV5-1 and J is TRBJ2-2; the TCRdb call, TRBD2, lacks DNA for checking. Germline lookup yields CDR1 SGHRS and CDR2 YFSETQ. There are 16 residues in the CDR3. CDR3 amino acids: CASSLYLAGVTGELFF. Complete variable domain (other parts from reference TRBV5-1 and TRBJ2-2): KAGVTQTPRYLIKTRGQQVTLSCSPISGHRSVSWYQQTPGQGLQFLFEYFSETQRNKGNFPGRFSGRQFSNSRSEMNVSTLELGDSALYLCASSLYLAGVTGELFFGEGSRLTVL.

V is TRBV5-1 and J is TRBJ2-7. The length of the CDR3 is 12 residues. CDR1 and CDR2 from the germline V gene are SGHRS and YFSETQ. The CDR3 reads CASSIDGYEQYF.

This chain uses TRBV7-2 with TRBJ2-5; the TCRdb call, TRBD2, lacks DNA for checking. The CDR3 consists of 19 residues. Germline V lookup: CDR1 SGHTA, CDR2 FQGNSA. This chain's CDR3 is CASSAPGLAGVPPQETQYF.

The chain carries TRBV4-2 and TRBJ2-6. This CDR3 spans 15 amino acids. From germline, CDR1 is LGHNA and CDR2 YNFKEQ. This chain's CDR3 is CASSQDNSGANVLTF.

CDR3 sequence reads: CASSVAKEQGALFVYNEQFF. V and J are TRBV9 and TRBJ2-1; TCRdb reports TRBD1, a call that lacks DNA to check it against. Germline loops: CDR1 SGDLS, CDR2 YYNGEE. The CDR3 totals 20 residues.

This chain uses TRBV7-9 with TRBJ2-5; lacking DNA, the TRBD1 call made by TCRdb goes unchecked. The CDR3 has 14 residues. CDR1 and CDR2 (germline): SEHNR, FQNEAQ (reference sequence). The CDR3 loop is CASSFMDRAETQYF.

The chain recombines TRBV29-1 with TRBJ2-1; TCRdb's D gene call, TRBD2, goes unchecked for lack of DNA. Germline CDR1 SQVTM, CDR2 ANQGSEA. The CDR3 has 17 residues. The chain's CDR3 is CSVEDLRLAGGQDEQFF.

V and J are TRBV5-5 and TRBJ2-1; TCRdb's assignment of TRBD1 cannot be checked, as there is no DNA. Germline V lookup: CDR1 SGHKS, CDR2 YYEKEE (reference sequence). The CDR3 loop spans 18 amino acids. CDR3 sequence: CPSSPAWGLASSYNEQFF.

The gene calls are TRBV7-9 and TRBJ2-7; TCRdb picks TRBD1, but there is no DNA to check that call. From germline, CDR1 is SEHNR and CDR2 FQNEAQ (reference sequence). The CDR3 covers 15 residues. The CDR3 sequence: CASSYGTTSSYEQYF.

V gene TRBV7-9 combines with J gene TRBJ1-1; the D call from TCRdb, TRBD1, cannot be confirmed without DNA. Germline V gene sequence: CDR1 SEHNR, CDR2 FQNEAQ (reference sequence). This CDR3 spans 15 amino acids. The CDR3 loop is CASSLTWSLNTEAFF.

V is TRBV21-1 and J is TRBJ1-1; TCRdb calls TRBD1, which cannot be checked without DNA. TRBV21-1 is termed a pseudogene. The CDR3 length is 16 residues. CDR3 sequence reads: CASSNRTGTGVLEAFF.

The chain is built from TRBV28 and TRBJ2-3; the D call of TRBD1 rests on TCRdb alone, since no DNA is present to check it. Germline CDR1 and CDR2: MDHEN and SYDVKM. The length of the CDR3 is 14 residues. This CDR3 is CASSLIRGSDTQYF.

The CDR3 loop reads CASSSSGDAAWDEQFF. The rearrangement joins TRBV6-2 or TRBV6-3 to TRBJ2-1; checking the TCRdb D call of TRBD1 is not possible without DNA. CDR3 length: 16 residues. Germline CDR1 is MNHEY and CDR2 is SVGEGT.

The rearrangement uses TRBV12-3 or TRBV12-4 and TRBJ2-7; TCRdb outputs TRBD1, but without DNA this stays unchecked. The CDR3 sequence is 16 residues long. CDR3 loop: CASSHPPGQGAHEQYF.

The genes are TRBV21-1 and TRBJ2-7; the D call from TCRdb, TRBD2, cannot be confirmed without DNA. TRBV21-1 is a documented pseudogene. The CDR3 consists of 16 residues. CDR3 sequence: CVSSKVEGWVSYEQYF.

This chain connects TRBV7-9 to TRBJ2-7. CDR1 is SEHNR, CDR2 FQNEAQ, per germline (reference sequence). There are 12 residues in the CDR3. The CDR3: CASSLAVDEQYF.

V is TRBV6-2 or TRBV6-3 and J is TRBJ2-7; TCRdb's D call of TRBD1 is untestable without DNA. Germline V CDR1 and CDR2: MNHEY, SVGEGT. The CDR3 totals 14 residues. The CDR3 loop reads CATEWTGNPYEQYF.

The CDR3 loop is CSVAPGTIYEQYF. The rearrangement joins TRBV29-1 to TRBJ2-7. The CDR3 is 13 amino acids. The germline V gene has CDR1 SQVTM and CDR2 ANQGSEA.

The V call is TRBV20-1, the J call TRBJ1-4; as DNA is missing, the TRBD1 call by TCRdb cannot be tested. The CDR3 sequence is 13 residues long. Germline CDR1 is DFQATT and CDR2 is SNEGSKA (reference sequence). CDR3 sequence reads: CSARGRPGEKLFF.

The rearrangement uses TRBV27 and TRBJ2-1; TCRdb designates TRBD2, a call that cannot be tested without DNA. The CDR3 runs to 16 residues. CDR1 and CDR2 (germline): MNHEY, SMNVEV (reference sequence). CDR3 in amino acids: CASSSTSGGLYNEQFF.

J is TRBJ1-2 and V is TRBV13. Germline V gene sequence: CDR1 PRHDT, CDR2 FYEKMQ (reference sequence). The CDR3 covers 13 residues. CDR3 residues: CASSLRQGYGYTF.

V is TRBV7-2 and J is TRBJ2-3; no DNA is available, so the TRBD2 call from TCRdb remains unchecked. Per germline, CDR1 SGHTA and CDR2 FQGNSA. The CDR3 covers 16 residues. Here the CDR3 reads CASSLPRLAGTDTQYF.

The chain links TRBV29-1 to TRBJ2-5; TCRdb's assignment of TRBD2 cannot be checked, as there is no DNA. Germline lookup yields CDR1 SQVTM and CDR2 ANQGSEA. CDR3 size: 11 residues. The CDR3: CSVVRGETQYF.

The chain uses TRBV5-6 and TRBJ1-1. This CDR3 spans 13 amino acids. The V gene's germline CDR1 is SGHDT and CDR2 YYEEEE. CDR3 protein: CASNLGGNTEAFF.

The chain joins TRBV20-1 to TRBJ1-2. The CDR3 contains 13 residues. Germline V CDR1 and CDR2: DFQATT, SNEGSKA (reference sequence). The CDR3 protein is CSAPGLLGGGYTF.

The V and J genes are TRBV10-3 and TRBJ2-5; with no DNA, the TCRdb D assignment of TRBD1 cannot be verified. Per germline, CDR1 ENHRY and CDR2 SYGVKD. This CDR3 spans 15 amino acids. CDR3 sequence: CAISELGRGQETQYF.

The gene calls are TRBV29-1 and TRBJ2-1; the D gene TCRdb calls, TRBD2, cannot be checked with no DNA. This CDR3 spans 14 amino acids. Germline lookup yields CDR1 SQVTM and CDR2 ANQGSEA. CDR3 amino acids: CSVVGLAAYNEQFF.